The 4 T cell receptor beta chains below come from one sample, sequenced in a study of CD8+ T cells in alopecia areata. As to treatment: oral pan-JAK inhibitor, 5-10 mg twice daily. cDNA prepared by RNA extraction and subsequent reverse transcription served as the template for sequencing. The assay was immunoSEQ multiplex PCR, and TCRdb's table has in-frame clones only and misses some. The sample yields 150,000 to 250,000 clones, approximately 60% seen once. The material sequenced was CD4+ T cells sorted from blood, taken at week 4, from a patient treated with tofacitinib. These receptors all stem from a human donor with alopecia areata.

The chain carries TRBV29-1 and TRBJ2-5, with D possibly being TRBD1 or TRBD2 (5 bases each). Germline assignment: CDR1 SQVTM and CDR2 ANQGSEA. This CDR3 spans 14 amino acids. V was cut by 4 bases and J by 6 bases, with 18 bases left in between. In nucleotides, the CDR3 is TGCAGCGTTGTCGGGACGGGCCAAAAGAAGACCCAGTACTTC. Protein product: CSVVGTGQKKTQYF.

This chain joins TRBV10-3 and TRBJ2-3; 10 bases fit TRBD2. The CDR3 is 15 residues long. Germline V gives CDR1 ENHRY, CDR2 SYGVKD. V lost 10 bases to trimming and J lost 4 bases; unmatched junction nucleotides: 11. The CDR3 nucleotides read TGTGCCACGGCGCAAGCGGGGGGGCCCGCAGATACGCAGTATTTT. It yields the protein CATAQAGGPADTQYF.

V usage is TRBV2 and J usage is TRBJ2-3, with 9 bases identical to TRBD2. CDR3 length equals 16 residues. The V segment lost 6 bases and the J segment 2 bases; nucleotides outside the gene matches: 9. Germline values: CDR1 SNHLY, CDR2 FYNNEI. The CDR3 sequence is CASRTGGGANTDTQYF. CDR3 in DNA: TGTGCCAGCAGGACAGGCGGGGGGGCCAACACAGATACGCAGTATTTT.

The genes are TRBV10-3 and TRBJ2-5; 9 bases are a match to TRBD1. J gave up 1 base and V 8 bases, and 8 bases lay outside the gene matches. Germline lookup yields CDR1 ENHRY and CDR2 SYGVKD. The CDR3 length is 15 residues. The CDR3 DNA sequence: TGTGCCATCTCTGCCTCGGACAGGGGCCAAGAGACCCAGTACTTC. It encodes CAISASDRGQETQYF.